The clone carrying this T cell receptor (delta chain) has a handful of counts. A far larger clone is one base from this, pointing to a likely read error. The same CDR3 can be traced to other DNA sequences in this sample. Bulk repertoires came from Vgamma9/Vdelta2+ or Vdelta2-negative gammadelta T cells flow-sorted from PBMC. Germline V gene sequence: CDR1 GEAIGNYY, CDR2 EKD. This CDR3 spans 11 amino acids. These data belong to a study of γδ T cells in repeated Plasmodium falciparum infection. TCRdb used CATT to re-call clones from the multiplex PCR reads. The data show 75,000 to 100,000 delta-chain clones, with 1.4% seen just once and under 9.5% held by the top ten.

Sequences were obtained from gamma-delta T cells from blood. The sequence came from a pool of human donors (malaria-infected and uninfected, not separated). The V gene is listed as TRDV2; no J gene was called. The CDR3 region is CACDTSSEMFF. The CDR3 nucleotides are TGTGCCTGTGACACCTCATCTGAGATGTTCTTC.